This T cell receptor (beta chain) was recorded in a study of blood T cell repertoires in COVID-19. Per germline, CDR1 SEHNR and CDR2 FQNEAQ (reference sequence). V lost 0 bases and J lost 10, with 12 bases in between. CDR3 length: 13 residues. The repertoire was sequenced with immunoSEQ multiplex PCR; TCRdb's copy has only in-frame clones and lacks some. The profile covers about 400,000 clones, with over 75% appearing a single time and roughly 2% taken by the ten largest. This clone was found once. This receptor was taken from a woman aged 40 to 50 with acute COVID-19. The genes are TRBV7-9 and TRBJ1-1; D is ambiguous. Sequencing was carried out using PBMCs or T cells enriched from blood (not recorded which). In nucleotides, the CDR3 is TGTGCCAGCAGCTTAGCGTCCCCCCCTGTAGCTTTCTTT. Protein product: CASSLASPPVAFF.